The present T cell receptor (beta chain) was sequenced within a study of CD8 T cells in ankylosing spondylitis. TCRdb passed the 5' RACE reads through MiXCR, listing each CDR3 protein once. The sample consists of 150,000 to 200,000 distinct CDR3 sequences, roughly 18% of them appearing once. In its sample, this clonotype was seen many times. The CDR3 totals 14 residues. Trimming removed 6 bases from V and 7 bases from J, with 13 bases in between. Germline V gene data show CDR1 as MNHEY and CDR2 as SVGAGI. Sequenced: blood, either unsorted or a sorted T cell fraction (not recorded which). The chain is built from TRBV6-5 and TRBJ1-6; D possibly corresponds to TRBD1 (6 bases). This receptor was taken from a male donor aged 10 to 30 with ankylosing spondylitis or in good health (not recorded which). CDR3 loop: CASRDGGANSPLHF. For the CDR3, the DNA is TGTGCCAGCAGAGACGGGGGCGCAAATTCACCCCTCCACTTT.